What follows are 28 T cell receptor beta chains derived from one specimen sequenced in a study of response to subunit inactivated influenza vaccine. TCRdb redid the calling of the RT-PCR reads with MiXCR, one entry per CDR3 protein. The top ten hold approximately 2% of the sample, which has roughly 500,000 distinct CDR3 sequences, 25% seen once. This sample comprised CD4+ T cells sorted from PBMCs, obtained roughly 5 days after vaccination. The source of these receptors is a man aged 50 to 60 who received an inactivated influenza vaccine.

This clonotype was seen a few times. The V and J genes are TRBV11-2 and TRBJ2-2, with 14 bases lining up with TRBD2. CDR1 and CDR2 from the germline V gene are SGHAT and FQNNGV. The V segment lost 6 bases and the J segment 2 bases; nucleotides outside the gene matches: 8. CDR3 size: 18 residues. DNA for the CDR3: TGTGCCAGCAGACGGACTAGCGGGGGGCCCTCTAACACCGGGGAGCTGTTTTTT. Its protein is CASRRTSGGPSNTGELFF.

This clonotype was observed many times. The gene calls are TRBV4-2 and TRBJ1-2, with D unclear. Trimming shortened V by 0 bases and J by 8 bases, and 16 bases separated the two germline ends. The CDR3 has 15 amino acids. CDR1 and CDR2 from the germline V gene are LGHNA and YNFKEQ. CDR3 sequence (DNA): TGTGCCAGCAGCCAAGACCTAACATGGGCCCGAGGCTACACCTTC. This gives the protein CASSQDLTWARGYTF.

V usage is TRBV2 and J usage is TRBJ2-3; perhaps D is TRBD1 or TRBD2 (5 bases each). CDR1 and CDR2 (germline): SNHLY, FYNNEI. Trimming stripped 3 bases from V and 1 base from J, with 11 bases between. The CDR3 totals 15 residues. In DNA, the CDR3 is TGTGCCAGCAGTGAGATGGGGGTCGGCACAGATACGCAGTATTTT. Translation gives CASSEMGVGTDTQYF.

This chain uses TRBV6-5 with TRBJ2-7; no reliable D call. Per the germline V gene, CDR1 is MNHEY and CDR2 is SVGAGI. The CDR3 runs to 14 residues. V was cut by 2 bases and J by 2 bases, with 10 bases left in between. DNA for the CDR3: TGTGCCAGCAGTTACGGTTTCGGAACCTACGAGCAGTACTTC. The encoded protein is CASSYGFGTYEQYF.

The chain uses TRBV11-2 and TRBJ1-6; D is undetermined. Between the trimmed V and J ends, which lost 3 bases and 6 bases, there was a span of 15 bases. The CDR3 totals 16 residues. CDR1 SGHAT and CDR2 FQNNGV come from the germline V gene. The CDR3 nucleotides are TGTGCCAGCAGCTTGCACGACTCTCGTGTTAATTCACCCCTCCACTTT. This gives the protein CASSLHDSRVNSPLHF.

CDR3 in DNA: TGCAGTGCTAGAGATAGGAGGACTAGCGGGCGCCTATCGCTCTACAATGAGCAGTTCTTC. This gives the protein CSARDRRTSGRLSLYNEQFF. The chain recombines TRBV20-1 with TRBJ2-1; 11 bases are a match to TRBD2. CDR1 is DFQATT and CDR2 is SNEGSKA in the germline V gene (reference sequence). This CDR3 is 20 amino acids long. Unmatched junction bases numbered 16, after V lost 0 bases and J lost 3 bases.

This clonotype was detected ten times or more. The CDR3 protein is CASSLSSGRAYEQYF. The CDR3, as DNA: TGCGCCAGCAGCCTCTCTAGCGGGAGGGCCTACGAGCAGTACTTC. This chain connects TRBV5-1 to TRBJ2-7; TRBD2 agrees at 12 bases. V lost 4 bases and J lost 2; bases outside the gene matches: 4. The CDR3 runs 15 residues. Germline V lookup: CDR1 SGHRS, CDR2 YFSETQ.

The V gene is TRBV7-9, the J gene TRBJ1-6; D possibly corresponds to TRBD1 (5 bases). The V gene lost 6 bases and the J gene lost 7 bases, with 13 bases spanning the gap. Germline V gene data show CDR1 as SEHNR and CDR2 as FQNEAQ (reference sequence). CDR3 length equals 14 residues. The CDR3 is CASRPTGSNSPLHF. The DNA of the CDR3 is TGTGCCAGCAGGCCAACAGGAAGCAATTCACCCCTCCACTTT.

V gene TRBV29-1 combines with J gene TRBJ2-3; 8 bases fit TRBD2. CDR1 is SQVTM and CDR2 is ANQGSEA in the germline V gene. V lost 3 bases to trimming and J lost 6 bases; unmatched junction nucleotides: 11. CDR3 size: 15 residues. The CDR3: CSVESGREVEDTQYF. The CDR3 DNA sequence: TGCAGCGTTGAGTCGGGGCGGGAGGTCGAGGATACGCAGTATTTT.

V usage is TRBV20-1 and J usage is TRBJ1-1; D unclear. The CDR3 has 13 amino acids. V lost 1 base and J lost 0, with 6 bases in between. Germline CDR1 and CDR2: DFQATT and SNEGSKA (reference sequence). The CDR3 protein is CSARAVLNTEAFF. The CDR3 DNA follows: TGCAGTGCTAGAGCAGTTTTGAACACTGAAGCTTTCTTT.

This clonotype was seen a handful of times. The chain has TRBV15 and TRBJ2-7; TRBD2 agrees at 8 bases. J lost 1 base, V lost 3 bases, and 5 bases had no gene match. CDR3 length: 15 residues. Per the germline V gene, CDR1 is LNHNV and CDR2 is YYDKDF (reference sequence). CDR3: CATSSRPGGSYEQYF. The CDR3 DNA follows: TGTGCCACCAGCAGCCGACCGGGAGGGTCCTACGAGCAGTACTTC.

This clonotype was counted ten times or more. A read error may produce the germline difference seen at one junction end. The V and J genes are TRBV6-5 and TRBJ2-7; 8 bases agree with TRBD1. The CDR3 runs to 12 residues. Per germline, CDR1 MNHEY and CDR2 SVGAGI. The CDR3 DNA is TGCGCCAGCAGTAACAGGGGGTACGAGCAGTACTTC. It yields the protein CASSNRGYEQYF.

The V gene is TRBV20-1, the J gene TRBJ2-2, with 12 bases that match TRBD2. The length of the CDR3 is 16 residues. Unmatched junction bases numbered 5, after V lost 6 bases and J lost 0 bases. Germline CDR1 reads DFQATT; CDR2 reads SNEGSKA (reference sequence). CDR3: CSAHGLAGSNTGELFF. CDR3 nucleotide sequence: TGCAGTGCCCACGGACTAGCGGGATCGAACACCGGGGAGCTGTTTTTT.

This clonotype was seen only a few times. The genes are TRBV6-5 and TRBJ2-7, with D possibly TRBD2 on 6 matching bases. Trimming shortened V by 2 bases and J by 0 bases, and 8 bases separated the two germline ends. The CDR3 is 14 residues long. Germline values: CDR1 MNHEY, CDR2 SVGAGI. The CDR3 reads CASSYLGGSYEQYF. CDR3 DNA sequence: TGTGCCAGCAGTTACCTGGGAGGCTCCTACGAGCAGTACTTC.

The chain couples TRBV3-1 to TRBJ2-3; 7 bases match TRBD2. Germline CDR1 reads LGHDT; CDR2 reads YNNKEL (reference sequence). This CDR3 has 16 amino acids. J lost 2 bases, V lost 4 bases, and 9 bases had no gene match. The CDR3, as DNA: TGTGCCAGCAGCCCCCCGAGCGGGGAGTCCACAGATACGCAGTATTTT. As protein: CASSPPSGESTDTQYF.

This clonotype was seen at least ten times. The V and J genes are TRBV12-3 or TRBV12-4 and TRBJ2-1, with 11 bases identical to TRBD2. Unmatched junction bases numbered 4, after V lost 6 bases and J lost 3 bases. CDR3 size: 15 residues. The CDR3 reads CASRGLAGGYNEQFF. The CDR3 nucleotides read TGTGCCAGCAGGGGGCTAGCGGGAGGCTACAATGAGCAGTTCTTC.

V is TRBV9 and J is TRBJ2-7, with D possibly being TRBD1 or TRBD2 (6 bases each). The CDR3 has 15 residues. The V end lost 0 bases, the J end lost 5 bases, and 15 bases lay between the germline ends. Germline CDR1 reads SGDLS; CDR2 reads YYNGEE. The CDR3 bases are TGTGCCAGCAGCGTAGGAGGGTTCGGGGGCCACGAGCAGTACTTC. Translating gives CASSVGGFGGHEQYF.

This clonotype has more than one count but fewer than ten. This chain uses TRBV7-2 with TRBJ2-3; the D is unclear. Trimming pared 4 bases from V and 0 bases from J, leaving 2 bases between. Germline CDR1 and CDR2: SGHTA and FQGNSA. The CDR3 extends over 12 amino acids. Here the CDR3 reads CASSWSTDTQYF. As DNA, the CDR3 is TGTGCCAGCAGCTGGAGCACAGATACGCAGTATTTT.

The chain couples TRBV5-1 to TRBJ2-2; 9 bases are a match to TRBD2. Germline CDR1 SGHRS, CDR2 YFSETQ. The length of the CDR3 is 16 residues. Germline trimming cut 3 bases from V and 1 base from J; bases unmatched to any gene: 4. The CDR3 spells CASSWGSGRNTGELFF. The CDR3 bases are TGCGCCAGCAGCTGGGGTAGCGGGAGGAACACCGGGGAGCTGTTTTTT.

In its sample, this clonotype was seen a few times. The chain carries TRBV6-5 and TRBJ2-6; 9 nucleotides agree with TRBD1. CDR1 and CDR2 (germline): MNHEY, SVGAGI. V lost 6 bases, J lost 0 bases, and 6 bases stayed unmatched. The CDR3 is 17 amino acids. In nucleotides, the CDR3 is TGTGCCAGCAGCTACGGGACAGGGAACTCTGGGGCCAACGTCCTGACTTTC. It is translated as CASSYGTGNSGANVLTF.

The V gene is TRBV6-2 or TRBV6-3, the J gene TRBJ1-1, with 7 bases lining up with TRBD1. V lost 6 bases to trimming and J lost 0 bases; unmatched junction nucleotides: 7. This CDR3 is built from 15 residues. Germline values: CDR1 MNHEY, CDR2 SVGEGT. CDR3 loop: CASRPQGNMNTEAFF. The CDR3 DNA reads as TGTGCCAGCAGGCCACAGGGGAATATGAACACTGAAGCTTTCTTT.

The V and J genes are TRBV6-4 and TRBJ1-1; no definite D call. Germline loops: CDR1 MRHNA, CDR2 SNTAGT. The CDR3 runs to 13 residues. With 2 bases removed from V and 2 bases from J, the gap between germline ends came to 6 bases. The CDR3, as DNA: TGTGCCAGCAGTGACGAAGTTAACACTGAAGCTTTCTTT. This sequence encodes CASSDEVNTEAFF.

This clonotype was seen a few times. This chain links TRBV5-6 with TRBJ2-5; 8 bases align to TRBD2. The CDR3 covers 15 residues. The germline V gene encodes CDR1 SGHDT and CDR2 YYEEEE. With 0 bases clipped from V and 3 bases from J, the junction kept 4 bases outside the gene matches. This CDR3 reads CASSLVVAGKETQYF. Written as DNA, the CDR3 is TGTGCCAGCAGCTTGGTGGTAGCGGGAAAAGAGACCCAGTACTTC.

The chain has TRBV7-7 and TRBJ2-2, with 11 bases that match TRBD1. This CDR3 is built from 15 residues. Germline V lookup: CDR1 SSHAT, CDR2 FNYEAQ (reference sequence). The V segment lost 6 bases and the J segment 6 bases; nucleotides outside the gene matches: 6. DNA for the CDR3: TGTGCCAGCAGTGCGGGACAGGGGGGATCCGGGGAGCTGTTTTTT. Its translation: CASSAGQGGSGELFF.

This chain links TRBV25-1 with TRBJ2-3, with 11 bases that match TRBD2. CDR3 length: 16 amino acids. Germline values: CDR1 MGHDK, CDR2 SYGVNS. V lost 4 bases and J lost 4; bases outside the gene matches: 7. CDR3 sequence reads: CASSVTSGSRSDTQYF. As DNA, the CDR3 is TGTGCCAGCAGTGTTACTAGCGGGAGTAGGTCAGATACGCAGTATTTT.

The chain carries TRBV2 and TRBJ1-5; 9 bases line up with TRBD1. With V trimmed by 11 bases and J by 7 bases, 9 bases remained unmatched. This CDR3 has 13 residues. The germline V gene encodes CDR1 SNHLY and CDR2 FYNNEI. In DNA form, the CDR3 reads TGTGCCCAGGGACAGGGAGGAGGACAGCCCCAGCATTTT. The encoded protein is CAQGQGGGQPQHF.

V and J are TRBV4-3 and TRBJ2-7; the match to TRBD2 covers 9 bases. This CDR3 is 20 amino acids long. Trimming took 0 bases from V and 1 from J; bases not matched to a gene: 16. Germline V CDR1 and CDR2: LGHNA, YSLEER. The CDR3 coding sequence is TGCGCCAGCAGCCAAGATATAAGGCTAGCGGGATCTGTGAAGTCCTACGAGCAGTACTTC. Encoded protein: CASSQDIRLAGSVKSYEQYF.

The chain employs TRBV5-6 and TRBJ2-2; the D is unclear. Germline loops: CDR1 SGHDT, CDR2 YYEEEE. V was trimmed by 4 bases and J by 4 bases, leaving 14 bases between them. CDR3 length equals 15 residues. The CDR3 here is CASSQRPSGTGELFF. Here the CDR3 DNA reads TGTGCCAGCAGCCAACGCCCCTCGGGCACCGGGGAGCTGTTTTTT.